These T cell receptor beta chains were read from a single sample in a study of T-cell memory formation after mild COVID-19. TCRdb redid the calling of the 5' RACE reads with MiXCR, one entry per CDR3 protein. The repertoire holds approximately 230,000 distinct CDR3 sequences, with less than 20% as singletons. The source material was PBMCs or a T cell subset sorted from them (not recorded which). The receptor set was obtained from a man aged 18 to 29 who had mild COVID-19 (a few samples of this study predate the infection). Cell type and time point are not known. Both conserved end residues are part of each CDR3. A D gene is named only where the DNA matches it firmly. Size tells how often a clone was seen (once, few, many) or the class of an expanded clone, and some rows leave it out.

>TRBJ2-1|TRBV20-1|TRBD2|many
TGCAGTGCTCAAGCGGGGGGGGACAGGGAGCAGTTCTTC
CSAQAGGDREQFF
>TRBJ2-5|TRBV7-8|NA|many
TGTGCCAGCAGCCACTCATGGACCCAGTACTTC
CASSHSWTQYF
>TRBJ2-3|TRBV4-1|TRBD2|NA
TGCGCCAGCAGCCAAGGACTAGCGGGGGGGCCAGATACGCAGTATTTT
CASSQGLAGGPDTQYF
>TRBJ2-2|TRBV7-2|NA|NA
TGTGCCAGCAGCTTAGACTACAGGGCCGGGGAGCTGTTTTTT
CASSLDYRAGELFF
>TRBJ2-2|TRBV24-1|TRBD1|NA
TGTGCCACCAGTGATGACAGGGCCGGCACCGGGGAGCTGTTTTTT
CATSDDRAGTGELFF
>TRBJ2-1|TRBV9|NA|NA
TGTGCCAGCAGCGTAGAGTCTAGCGCCCCCCATGAGCAGTTCTTC
CASSVESSAPHEQFF
>TRBJ1-1|TRBV10-1|NA|NA
TGCGCCAGCAGTGAGTCGTCCCAGGCGAACACTGAAGCTTTCTTT
CASSESSQANTEAFF
>TRBJ2-3|TRBV15|NA|NA
TGTGCCACCAGCAGCGCTACCCTTGATACGCAGTATTTT
CATSSATLDTQYF
>TRBJ2-1|TRBV20-1|TRBD1|NA
TGCAGTGCTAGGGGGAGGACAGGGTCCAATGAGCAGTTCTTC
CSARGRTGSNEQFF
>TRBJ2-1|TRBV25-1|TRBD1|NA
TGTGCCAGCAGTGATAATAGCGGCTACAGGGGGAATGAGCAGTTCTTC
CASSDNSGYRGNEQFF
>TRBJ1-6|TRBV9|NA|NA
TGTGCCAGCAGACTGGACGGCAATTCACCCCTCCACTTT
CASRLDGNSPLHF
>TRBJ2-3|TRBV5-4|TRBD2|NA
TGTGCCAGCAGCTTTTCTACCAGCGGGGGGGCAGATACGCAGTATTTT
CASSFSTSGGADTQYF
>TRBJ2-1|TRBV5-5|TRBD2|many
TGTGCCAGCAGCGTTAGCGGGGTAAACTACAATGAGCAGTTCTTC
CASSVSGVNYNEQFF
>TRBJ1-2|TRBV7-9|NA|few
TGTGCCAGCAGCTTAGACGAGAGCTATGGCTACACCTTC
CASSLDESYGYTF
>TRBJ2-1|TRBV7-2|NA|NA
TGTGCCAGCAGCTTTCCACTCCGCCGAACGGGGCCATACAATGAGCAGTTCTTC
CASSFPLRRTGPYNEQFF
>TRBJ1-2|TRBV7-3|NA|NA
TGTGCCAGCAGCCCCGGGGAGGGCTATGGCTACACCTTC
CASSPGEGYGYTF
>TRBJ2-3|TRBV12-3/TRBV12-4|NA|few
TGTGCCAGCAGTTTAAGGGGACGGGGGAGCACAGATACGCAGTATTTT
CASSLRGRGSTDTQYF
>TRBJ1-4|TRBV3-1|NA|NA
TGTGCCAGCAGCCGCGAGACAGGCCGTAATGAAAAACTGTTTTTT
CASSRETGRNEKLFF
>TRBJ2-2|TRBV5-1|NA|few
TGCGCCAGCAAAACCGGGACTTCGAACACCGGGGAGCTGTTTTTT
CASKTGTSNTGELFF
>TRBJ2-3|TRBV12-3/TRBV12-4|TRBD2|NA
TGTGCCAGCAGTCAGGGACTAGCGGGGGCAGATACGCAGTATTTT
CASSQGLAGADTQYF
>TRBJ2-1|TRBV18|NA|NA
TGTGCCAGCTCACAGAGAAGTCCGGTCGATGAGCAGTTCTTC
CASSQRSPVDEQFF
>TRBJ2-1|TRBV23-1|NA|few
TGCGCCAGCAGTGACAATGAGCAGTTCTTC
CASSDNEQFF
>TRBJ2-1|TRBV12-3/TRBV12-4|NA|NA
TGTGCCAGCAGTCCCGCCAGGGCCCTATACAATGAGCAGTTCTTC
CASSPARALYNEQFF
>TRBJ2-5|TRBV7-9|NA|few
TGTGCCAGCAGCTATTTCCAGACAAGAGAGACCCAGTACTTC
CASSYFQTRETQYF
>TRBJ2-1|TRBV9|NA|many
TGTGCCAGCAGCGTAGGACCCGAGAATGAGCAGTTCTTC
CASSVGPENEQFF
>TRBJ2-5|TRBV20-1|TRBD2|NA
TGCAGTGCTGGGGGGGTTGGCCCCCAAGGGGAGACCCAGTACTTC
CSAGGVGPQGETQYF
>TRBJ2-1|TRBV5-1|TRBD2|few
TGCGCCAGCAGCTTCTGGACTAGCGGGGCCGACAATGAGCAGTTCTTC
CASSFWTSGADNEQFF
>TRBJ1-1|TRBV7-9|NA|NA
TGTGCCAGCAGCCGCCCACAGGCTATGAACACTGAAGCTTTCTTT
CASSRPQAMNTEAFF
>TRBJ1-1|TRBV5-1|NA|many
TGCGCCAGCAGCCGAGACGGGGGGCTGAGCACTGAAGCTTTCTTT
CASSRDGGLSTEAFF
>TRBJ1-5|TRBV7-6|NA|few
TGTGCCAGCCCCGGTCCGTCCCGGGGAGGCCTCATAGGAAACAATCAGCCCCAGCATTTT
CASPGPSRGGLIGNNQPQHF
>TRBJ2-6|TRBV7-8|NA|many
TGTGCCAGCAGCTTCCGCGTTATCTCTGGGGCCAACGTCCTGACTTTC
CASSFRVISGANVLTF
>TRBJ2-1|TRBV20-1|TRBD2|NA
TGCAGTGCTGCCCTAGCGGGGGCCGGGAATGAGCAGTTCTTC
CSAALAGAGNEQFF
>TRBJ1-2|TRBV6-2/TRBV6-3|NA|NA
TGTGCCAGCAGTCGACCAGGAGTCAGGGGCTACACCTTC
CASSRPGVRGYTF
>TRBJ1-2|TRBV11-2|NA|NA
TGTGCCAGCAGCTTATTGTCAGTTAACTATGGCTACACCTTC
CASSLLSVNYGYTF
>TRBJ2-3|TRBV3-1|NA|NA
TGTGCCAGCAGCCCCAACCAGGATACGCAGTATTTT
CASSPNQDTQYF
>TRBJ1-2|TRBV10-3|TRBD1|NA
TGTGCCATCAGTGGAACGACAGGGTTGGAGGGCTATGGCTACACCTTC
CAISGTTGLEGYGYTF
>TRBJ2-5|TRBV7-2|TRBD2|many
TGTGCCAGCAGCCTGCGGGAGCAAGAGACCCAGTACTTC
CASSLREQETQYF
>TRBJ1-2|TRBV15|NA|NA
TGTGCCACCAGCAGAGGTCTAGCAGCTAACTATGGCTACACCTTC
CATSRGLAANYGYTF
>TRBJ2-3|TRBV20-1|TRBD2|NA
TGCAGTGCTACAGGCTTTTCTAGCGGGGGGTTCACAGATACGCAGTATTTT
CSATGFSSGGFTDTQYF
>TRBJ2-1|TRBV20-1|TRBD2|NA
TGCAGTGCTAGGGCTAGCGGGGCCTACAATGAGCAGTTCTTC
CSARASGAYNEQFF
>TRBJ2-1|TRBV7-9|TRBD1|NA
TGTGCCAGCAGCGGACCGACAGGGTACAATGAGCAGTTCTTC
CASSGPTGYNEQFF
>TRBJ2-5|TRBV6-2/TRBV6-3|NA|NA
TGTGCCAGCAGTGGGGACTCGGGGACCCAGTACTTC
CASSGDSGTQYF
>TRBJ2-3|TRBV11-2|NA|few
TGTGCCAGCAGCTTTAGGAGTACGTCTAGCACAGATACGCAGTATTTT
CASSFRSTSSTDTQYF
>TRBJ2-3|TRBV6-5|NA|NA
TGTGCCAGCAGTTACCTCACGGTTTACGGGGGGCAGGCAGATACGCAGTATTTT
CASSYLTVYGGQADTQYF
>TRBJ1-1|TRBV7-2|TRBD1|NA
TGTGCCAGCAGCTTAGGGACAGGGTGGGGGGCCTTTGAAGCTTTCTTT
CASSLGTGWGAFEAFF
>TRBJ2-5|TRBV7-9|TRBD2|NA
TGTGCCAGCAGCTCGGCCGGGGGGGAGACCCAGTACTTC
CASSSAGGETQYF
>TRBJ1-3|TRBV5-1|NA|once
TGCGCCAGCAGCTTGCAAGGGCAGGACACCATATATTTT
CASSLQGQDTIYF
>TRBJ2-3|TRBV7-2|TRBD1|NA
TGTGCCAGCAGCTTAGGGACAGGGAGCGCAGATACGCAGTATTTT
CASSLGTGSADTQYF
>TRBJ1-2|TRBV7-2|TRBD1|few
TGTGCCAGCAGCTTCCAGGGGGGTCGGGACTATGGCTACACCTTC
CASSFQGGRDYGYTF